This entry lists 10 T cell receptor beta chains sequenced from one sample in a study of blood T cell repertoires in COVID-19. Clones were read by immunoSEQ multiplex PCR, and TCRdb kept only the in-frame ones, dropping some. The table lists about 95,000 clones, roughly 80% of them singletons. The source material was peripheral blood. The receptors stem from a man aged 80 or over with active or convalescent COVID-19.

The rearrangement joins TRBV7-3 to TRBJ1-1; a possible D gene is TRBD1 (6 bases). Trimming took off 1 base at V and 4 bases at J, with 7 bases between the two ends. This CDR3 is 13 amino acids long. Germline loops: CDR1 SGHTA, CDR2 FQGTGA. CDR3 in DNA: TGTGCCAGCAGCTTAAACAGGGCCACTGAAGCTTTCTTT. Residues: CASSLNRATEAFF.

This clone came up a few times. The rearrangement links TRBV7-2 to TRBJ2-5; TRBD2 matches at 11 bases. In germline, CDR1 is SGHTA, CDR2 FQGNSA. V shed 4 bases, J shed 5 bases, and the junction held 9 bases outside the gene matches. The CDR3 spans 16 residues. The CDR3, as DNA: TGTGCCAGCAGCTCACAAGGACTAGCGGGCAGGGAGACCCAGTACTTC. Translating gives CASSSQGLAGRETQYF.

This clone was detected once. This chain connects TRBV30 to TRBJ1-2; weak D call: TRBD1 (5 bases). V was trimmed by 6 bases and J by 4 bases, leaving 12 bases between them. CDR1 and CDR2 (germline): GTSNPN, SVGIG (reference sequence). CDR3 size: 12 residues. Here the CDR3 reads CACRRDSYGYTF. CDR3 nucleotide sequence: TGTGCCTGCCGGCGGGACTCCTATGGCTACACCTTC.

For this clone: Other DNA sequences from this sample encode an identical CDR3 as well. The CDR3 DNA reads TGTGCCAGCTCACCAGGGGCTACTGAAGCTTTCTTT. Translating gives CASSPGATEAFF. The rearrangement uses TRBV18 and TRBJ1-1; maybe TRBD1 (5 bases). Germline V CDR1 and CDR2: KGHSH, LQKENI. The CDR3 extends over 12 amino acids. The ends were cut back, 2 bases at V and 5 bases at J, with 6 bases in the middle.

This clone was observed a few times. V usage is TRBV6-5 and J usage is TRBJ1-1; D is undetermined. The CDR3 contains 12 residues. Per the germline V gene, CDR1 is MNHEY and CDR2 is SVGAGI. V was pared by 5 bases and J by 1 base, with 5 bases between. CDR3 sequence reads: CASSRENTEAFF. CDR3 nucleotide sequence: TGTGCCAGCAGTCGAGAGAACACTGAAGCTTTCTTT.

The chain joins TRBV27 to TRBJ1-2; D may be TRBD1 (6 bases). The germline CDR1 and CDR2 sequences are MNHEY and SMNVEV (reference sequence). V lost 0 bases and J lost 3, with 14 bases in between. This CDR3 is 16 amino acids long. The DNA for the CDR3 is TGTGCCAGCAGTTTATCTGCCCGACAGGACCACTATGGCTACACCTTC. It specifies CASSLSARQDHYGYTF.

The J gene is TRBJ1-6, the V gene TRBV11-2; D is uncertain. The CDR3 contains 12 residues. Germline CDR1 is SGHAT and CDR2 is FQNNGV. The germline V and J ends were trimmed by 4 bases and 13 bases, with 11 bases remaining between them. Written as DNA, the CDR3 is TGTGCCAGCAGCTCCCCCCCCGGGCCCCTCCACTTT. Protein product: CASSSPPGPLHF. The variable domain in full, completed from reference TRBV11-2 and TRBJ1-6, reads EAGVAQSPRYKIIEKRQSVAFWCNPISGHATLYWYQQILGQGPKLLIQFQNNGVVDDSQLPKDRFSAERLKGVDSTLKIQPAKLEDSAVYLCASSSPPGPLHFGNGTRLTVT.

The CDR3: CASSLAPQGIANEKLFF. CDR3 nucleotides: TGCGCCAGCAGCTTGGCCCCACAGGGCATCGCTAATGAAAAACTGTTTTTT. The chain couples TRBV5-1 to TRBJ1-4; D may be TRBD1 (6 bases). The germline V gene encodes CDR1 SGHRS and CDR2 YFSETQ. CDR3 length: 17 residues. V gave up 0 bases and J gave up 3 bases, with 15 bases separating them.

In the case of this clone: Since no conserved phenylalanine or tryptophan closes the CDR3, a read error is the likely cause. The DNA is omitted, as the CDR3 cannot be located on it reliably, and the CDR3 follows TCRdb's listing. The V and J genes are TRBV12-3 or TRBV12-4 and TRBJ1-1; the table's D call of TRBD1 was not tested on the DNA. The CDR3 comprises 12 residues, both ends counted. The CDR3: CASSLRTGESAI.

The chain employs TRBV7-2 and TRBJ2-2, with 13 bases matching TRBD2. This CDR3 is built from 19 residues. Trimming took 1 base from V and 0 from J; bases not matched to a gene: 5. CDR1 and CDR2 (germline): SGHTA, FQGNSA. The CDR3 loop is CASSLELAGGFANTGELFF. The CDR3, as DNA: TGTGCCAGCAGCTTAGAACTAGCGGGGGGGTTCGCGAACACCGGGGAGCTGTTTTTT.